The sequence of this TCR beta chain was determined in a study of T cell responses to AZD1222 COVID-19 vaccine. V lost 8 bases and J lost 4, with 9 bases in between. The CDR3 is made up of 12 amino acids. Germline CDR1 MDHEN, CDR2 SYDVKM. Generated by immunoSEQ multiplex PCR, the TCRdb table keeps only in-frame clones and is missing some. The data show over 130,000 clones, 88% seen once. Only one count was recorded for this clone. The sequencing used peripheral blood, collected 28 days after the second AZD1222 dose. The clonotype comes from an adult who received the AZD1222 COVID-19 vaccine. The V call is TRBV28, the J call TRBJ1-5, with TRBD1 as a possible D gene (5 bases). CDR3 loop: CASHGQNQPQHF. The CDR3, as DNA: TGTGCCAGCCACGGACAAAATCAGCCCCAGCATTTT.